This T cell receptor beta chain was profiled in a study of shared clonotypes between healthy human individuals. General study findings and limits: Across subsets, estimated richness was generally greater for naive than for memory populations. Having only a few donors restricted how much genetic and exposure-history diversity was captured.

CDR1 SGHVS and CDR2 FNYEAQ come from the germline V gene. Trimming pared 1 base from V and 0 bases from J, leaving 9 bases between. The length of the CDR3 is 16 residues. The naive CD8 population came from CD45RO-negative cells selected for CCR7, without terminally differentiated effector memory CD45RA+ cells. Participating donors were healthy, HIV-negative adults free of recent acute infections or vaccinations. TCRdb's copy holds only in-frame clones and misses some; the assay was immunoSEQ multiplex PCR. This table has about 2.2 million clones, approximately 94% appearing once. Concerning this clone itself: Antigen specificity is unknown.

The clonotype comes from a man aged 18 to 29 in good health. Some clones in this sample may be carry-over from other donors' samples. The V gene is TRBV7-6, the J gene TRBJ2-2; no firm D call. Sequences were obtained from naive CD8+ T cells from PBMCs. CDR3 sequence reads: CASSLVAEANTGELFF. CDR3 in DNA: TGTGCCAGCAGCTTAGTAGCAGAGGCGAACACCGGGGAGCTGTTTTTT.